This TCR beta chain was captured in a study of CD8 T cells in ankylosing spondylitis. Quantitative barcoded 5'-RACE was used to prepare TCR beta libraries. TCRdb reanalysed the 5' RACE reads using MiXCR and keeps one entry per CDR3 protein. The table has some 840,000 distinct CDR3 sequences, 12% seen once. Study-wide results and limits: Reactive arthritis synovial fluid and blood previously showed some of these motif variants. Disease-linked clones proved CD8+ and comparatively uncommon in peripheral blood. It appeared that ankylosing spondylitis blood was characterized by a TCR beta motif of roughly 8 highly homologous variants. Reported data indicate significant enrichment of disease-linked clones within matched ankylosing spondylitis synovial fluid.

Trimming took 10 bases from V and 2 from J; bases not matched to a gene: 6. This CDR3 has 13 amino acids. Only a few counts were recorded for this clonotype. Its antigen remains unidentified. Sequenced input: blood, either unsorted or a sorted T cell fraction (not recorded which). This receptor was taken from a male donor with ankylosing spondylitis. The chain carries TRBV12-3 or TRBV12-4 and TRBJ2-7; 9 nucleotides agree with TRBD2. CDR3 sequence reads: CANHIAGAYEQYF. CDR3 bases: TGTGCCAATCACATAGCGGGAGCCTACGAGCAGTACTTC.